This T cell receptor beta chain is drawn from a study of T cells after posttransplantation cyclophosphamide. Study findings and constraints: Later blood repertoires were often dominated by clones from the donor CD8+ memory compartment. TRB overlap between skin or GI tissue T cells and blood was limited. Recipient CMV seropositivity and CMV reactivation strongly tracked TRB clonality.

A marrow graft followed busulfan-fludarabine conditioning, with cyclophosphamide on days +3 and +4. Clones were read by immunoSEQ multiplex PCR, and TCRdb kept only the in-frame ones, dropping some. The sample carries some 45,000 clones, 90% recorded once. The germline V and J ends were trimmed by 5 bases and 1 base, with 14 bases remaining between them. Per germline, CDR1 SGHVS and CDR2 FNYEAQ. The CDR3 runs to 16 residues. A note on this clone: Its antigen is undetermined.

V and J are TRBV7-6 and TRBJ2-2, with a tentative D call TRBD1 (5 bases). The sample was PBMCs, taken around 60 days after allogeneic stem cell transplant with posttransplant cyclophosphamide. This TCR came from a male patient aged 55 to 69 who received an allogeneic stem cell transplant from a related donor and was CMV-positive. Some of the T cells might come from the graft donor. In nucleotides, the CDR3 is TGTGCCAGCAGCGCCGAGCCGACAGAGAACACCGGGGAGCTGTTTTTT. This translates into CASSAEPTENTGELFF.